Below are 21 T cell receptor beta chains sequenced from a single sample in a study of type 1 regulatory T cells. These TCRs are of unknown antigen specificity. In TCRdb, the reads were re-called with MiXCR into one record per CDR3 protein. The sample includes some 15,000 distinct CDR3 sequences, approximately 15% of them seen just once. What was sequenced was cultured T cells, either the whole culture or a sorted T cell fraction (not recorded which). These receptors originate from a human donor in good health.

This clonotype has at least ten counts. This rearrangement joins TRBV21-1 to TRBJ1-3; the D call TRBD1 from the table was never checked on the DNA. TRBV21-1 is a documented pseudogene. This CDR3 has 15 residues. Here the CDR3 DNA reads TGTGCCAGCAGCAAAGGACAGGGGCCTGGAAACACCATATATTTT. Amino acids: CASSKGQGPGNTIYF.

This clonotype was counted many times. The chain has TRBV30 and TRBJ2-3; D is possibly TRBD2 (5 bases). This CDR3 spans 10 amino acids. Germline V gene lookup returns CDR1 GTSNPN and CDR2 SVGIG (reference sequence). Trimming stripped 5 bases from V and 10 bases from J, with 10 bases between. The CDR3 spells CAWGEIAQYF. The DNA for the CDR3 is TGTGCCTGGGGGGAGATAGCGCAGTATTTT.

This clonotype was recorded at least ten times. The chain carries TRBV20-1 and TRBJ1-1; D remains ambiguous. V was shortened by 5 bases and J by 5 bases, with 18 bases between the two germline ends. Per the germline V gene, CDR1 is DFQATT and CDR2 is SNEGSKA (reference sequence). This CDR3 has 14 residues. CDR3 bases: TGCAGTGCTGTAAAGGGAGGGTTGGAAACTGAAGCTTTCTTT. Amino acid sequence: CSAVKGGLETEAFF.

This clonotype was recorded at least ten times. Here the CDR3 DNA reads TGCAGCGCCCGGGGGGTAGAGACCCAGTACTTC. Protein product: CSARGVETQYF. The chain employs TRBV29-1 and TRBJ2-5, with 7 bases that match TRBD2. This CDR3 is built from 11 residues. V shed 7 bases and J 4 bases; nucleotides not matched to a gene: 3. The germline V gene encodes CDR1 SQVTM and CDR2 ANQGSEA.

This clonotype showed up many times. This chain connects TRBV5-1 to TRBJ2-5; TRBD1 aligns across 10 bases. V trimming: 0 bases; J trimming: 1 base; junction bases outside the gene matches: 9. Germline V gives CDR1 SGHRS, CDR2 YFSETQ. The CDR3 runs to 18 residues. As DNA, the CDR3 is TGCGCCAGCAGCTTGGTACCTCCGGGACAGGGGATCCAAGAGACCCAGTACTTC. Its translation: CASSLVPPGQGIQETQYF.

This clonotype occurred many times. The chain's CDR3 is CASSSSGLAGGPGDEQYF. CDR3 nucleotides: TGTGCCAGCAGCTCATCGGGACTAGCGGGAGGGCCCGGCGACGAGCAGTACTTC. The chain couples TRBV5-5 to TRBJ2-7; the match to TRBD2 covers 16 bases. The CDR3 loop spans 18 amino acids. Germline values: CDR1 SGHKS, CDR2 YYEKEE (reference sequence). Trimming at V came to 3 bases and at J to 5 bases, leaving 11 bases not matched to a gene.

This clonotype is labeled as medium-sized (0.01 to 0.1%). This chain uses TRBV6-5 with TRBJ2-3; the match to TRBD1 covers 7 bases. This CDR3 has 15 amino acids. Trimming at V came to 5 bases and at J to 4 bases, leaving 9 bases not matched to a gene. Per the germline V gene, CDR1 is MNHEY and CDR2 is SVGAGI. The CDR3 protein is CASSLQGIGSDTQYF. CDR3 bases: TGTGCCAGCAGTCTACAGGGGATCGGTTCAGATACGCAGTATTTT.

This clonotype was seen at least ten times. The chain employs TRBV3-1 and TRBJ2-1, with D possibly TRBD2 on 5 matching bases. Germline lookup yields CDR1 LGHDT and CDR2 YNNKEL (reference sequence). Trimming took off 0 bases at V and 2 bases at J, with 8 bases between the two ends. CDR3 length: 15 residues. This chain's CDR3 is CASSQDSGAYNEQFF. The CDR3 DNA is TGTGCCAGCAGCCAAGACAGCGGAGCCTACAATGAGCAGTTCTTC.

This clonotype was observed a few times. The chain links TRBV20-1 to TRBJ2-3; possibly TRBD1 for D (6 bases). The CDR3 extends over 13 amino acids. Germline CDR1 and CDR2: DFQATT and SNEGSKA (reference sequence). The V gene lost 4 bases and the J gene lost 5 bases, with 13 bases spanning the gap. The CDR3 DNA is TGCAGTGCTAACCGAGTAGGGGGAGATACGCAGTATTTT. As protein: CSANRVGGDTQYF.

As to this clonotype: This may arise from a read error, as a much more abundant clone is one base away. The genes are TRBV5-1 and TRBJ2-3; D is tentatively TRBD1 or TRBD2 (6 bases each). Deletions cut 2 bases from V and 10 bases from J, with 17 bases between. The CDR3 runs to 14 residues. The germline CDR1 and CDR2 sequences are SGHRS and YFSETQ. The CDR3, as DNA: TGCGCCAGCAGCTTACAGGGAGGAATTGATGCGCAGTATTTT. This sequence encodes CASSLQGGIDAQYF.

This clonotype was observed many times. J is TRBJ1-1 and V is TRBV12-3 or TRBV12-4; D remains unclear. The CDR3 spans 10 residues. Deletions cut 6 bases from V and 9 bases from J, with 8 bases between. CDR3 residues: CASSSVQAFF. The CDR3, as DNA: TGTGCCAGCAGCTCCGTACAAGCTTTCTTT.

The chain links TRBV20-1 to TRBJ1-3; perhaps TRBD1 as D (6 bases). V shed 0 bases and J shed 3 bases, with 9 bases lying between them. Germline lookup yields CDR1 DFQATT and CDR2 SNEGSKA (reference sequence). CDR3 length equals 14 residues. CDR3 sequence reads: CSARDPRGGNTIYF. The CDR3 DNA sequence: TGCAGTGCTAGAGATCCCAGGGGTGGAAACACCATATATTTT.

Of note for this clonotype: Possible read error: a much larger clone is one base away. CDR3 sequence reads: CANSSYDTQYF. CDR3 bases: TGTGCCAACAGCAGTTATGATACGCAGTATTTT. The chain recombines TRBV7-9 with TRBJ2-3; no firm D call. The CDR3 length is 11 residues. The germline V gene has CDR1 SEHNR and CDR2 FQNEAQ (reference sequence). Combining the CDR3 with reference TRBV7-9 and TRBJ2-3 gives the whole variable domain DTGVSQNPRHKITKRGQNVTFRCDPISEHNRLYWYRQTLGQGPEFLTYFQNEAQLEKSRLLSDRFSAERPKGSFSTLEIQRTEQGDSAMYLCANSSYDTQYFGPGTRLTVL.

The sample holds many counts of this clonotype. This sequence joins TRBV28 and TRBJ2-4; TRBD2 agrees at 7 bases. V was pared by 4 bases and J by 5 bases, with 2 bases of the junction left unmatched. Looked up from germline, CDR1 is MDHEN and CDR2 is SYDVKM. This CDR3 has 13 amino acids. Written as DNA, the CDR3 is TGTGCCAGCAGTTGGGGGGGGGAAAACATTCAGTACTTC. It translates to CASSWGGENIQYF.

This clonotype occurred many times. The rearrangement links TRBV19 to TRBJ2-7, with D perhaps matching TRBD2 (5 bases). The CDR3 consists of 12 residues. Trimming removed 5 bases from V and 3 bases from J, with 8 bases in between. Germline CDR1 is LNHDA and CDR2 is SQIVND (reference sequence). The CDR3 reads CASSPGGYEQYF. The CDR3 bases are TGTGCCAGTAGTCCAGGAGGCTACGAGCAGTACTTC.

The rearrangement uses TRBV5-1 and TRBJ2-7; 8 bases align to TRBD1. This CDR3 has 14 residues. The V gene end was trimmed by 5 bases and the J gene end by 3 bases; junction bases not matched to a gene: 7. Germline assignment: CDR1 SGHRS and CDR2 YFSETQ. CDR3 sequence (DNA): TGCGCCAGCAGTCTCACCACAGGGGGCTACGAGCAGTACTTC. This sequence encodes CASSLTTGGYEQYF.

This clonotype was recorded at least ten times. The chain employs TRBV7-9 and TRBJ1-2; D is unresolved. V dropped 7 bases and J dropped 3 bases, with 9 bases sitting between them. Germline assignment: CDR1 SEHNR and CDR2 FQNEAQ (reference sequence). This CDR3 region has 12 residues. The CDR3 region is CASIPKDYGYTF. CDR3 DNA: TGTGCCAGCATCCCGAAGGACTATGGCTACACCTTC.

V usage is TRBV12-3 or TRBV12-4 and J usage is TRBJ1-5; D gene unclear. The CDR3 totals 14 residues. Trimming removed 2 bases from V and 5 bases from J, with 10 bases in between. The CDR3 region has the DNA TGTGCCAGCAGTTTACGGCCGGGCGATCAGCCCCAGCATTTT. This encodes CASSLRPGDQPQHF.

In its sample, this clonotype was seen many times. The rearrangement joins TRBV20-1 to TRBJ1-1; D is ambiguous. This CDR3 has 11 amino acids. Germline loops: CDR1 DFQATT, CDR2 SNEGSKA (reference sequence). V was clipped by 3 bases and J by 1 base, with 3 bases between them. The CDR3 loop reads CSARKNTEAFF. CDR3 DNA: TGCAGTGCTAGGAAGAACACTGAAGCTTTCTTT.

The sample holds many counts of this clonotype. V usage is TRBV30 and J usage is TRBJ1-5; no firm D call. CDR3 length: 14 residues. In germline, CDR1 is GTSNPN, CDR2 SVGIG (reference sequence). V lost 2 bases and J 1 base, leaving 9 bases between the germline ends. CDR3 sequence: CAWSLAGSNQPQHF. In nucleotides, the CDR3 is TGTGCCTGGAGTCTCGCGGGGAGCAATCAGCCCCAGCATTTT.

This clonotype has at least ten counts. J is TRBJ2-2 and V is TRBV7-9; D is uncertain. Germline lookup yields CDR1 SEHNR and CDR2 FQNEAQ (reference sequence). With 9 bases removed from V and 2 bases from J, the gap between germline ends came to 10 bases. This CDR3 is built from 13 residues. The CDR3 here is CARLGVNTGELFF. In nucleotides, the CDR3 is TGTGCCAGGCTTGGGGTAAACACCGGGGAGCTGTTTTTT.